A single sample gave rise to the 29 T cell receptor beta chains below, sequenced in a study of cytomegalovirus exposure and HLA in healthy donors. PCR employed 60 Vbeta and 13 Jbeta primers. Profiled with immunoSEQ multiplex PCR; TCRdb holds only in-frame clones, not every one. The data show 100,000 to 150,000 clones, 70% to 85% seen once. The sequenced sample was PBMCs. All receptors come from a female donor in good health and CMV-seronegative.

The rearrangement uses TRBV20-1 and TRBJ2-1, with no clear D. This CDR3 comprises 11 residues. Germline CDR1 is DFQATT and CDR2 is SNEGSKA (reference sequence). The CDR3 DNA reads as TGCAGCACGGGTGCTCGTAGGGAGCAGTTCTTC. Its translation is CSTGARREQFF.

The CDR3 region is CASSLQTGFSEAFF. CDR3 DNA sequence: TGTGCCAGCAGTCTACAAACAGGGTTCAGTGAAGCTTTCTTT. The J gene is TRBJ1-1, the V gene TRBV28; weak D call: TRBD1 (6 bases). V dropped 5 bases and J dropped 7 bases, with 17 bases sitting between them. In germline, CDR1 is MDHEN, CDR2 SYDVKM. This CDR3 region has 14 residues.

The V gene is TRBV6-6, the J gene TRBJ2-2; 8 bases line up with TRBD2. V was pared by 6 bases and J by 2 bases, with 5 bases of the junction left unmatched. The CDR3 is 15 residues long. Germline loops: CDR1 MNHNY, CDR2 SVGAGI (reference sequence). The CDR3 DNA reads TGTGCCAGCAGACCCAGCGGGAGAAACACCGGGGAGCTGTTTTTT. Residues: CASRPSGRNTGELFF.

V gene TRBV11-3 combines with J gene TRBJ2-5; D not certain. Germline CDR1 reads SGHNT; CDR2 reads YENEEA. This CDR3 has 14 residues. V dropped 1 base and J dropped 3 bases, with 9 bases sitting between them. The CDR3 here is CASSLGGSKETQYF. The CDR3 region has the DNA TGTGCCAGCAGCTTAGGCGGCAGTAAAGAGACCCAGTACTTC.

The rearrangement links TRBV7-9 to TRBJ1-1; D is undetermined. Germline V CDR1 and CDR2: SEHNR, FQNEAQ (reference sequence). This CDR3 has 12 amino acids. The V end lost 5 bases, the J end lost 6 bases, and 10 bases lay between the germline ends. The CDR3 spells CASSPDRAEAFF. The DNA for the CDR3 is TGTGCCAGCAGCCCCGATAGAGCTGAAGCTTTCTTT.

The CDR3 region has the DNA TGTGCCAGTAGCGCCAACCTCAGGGACAGGGGTGGGAGGCTGTTTTTT. Translated: CASSANLRDRGGRLFF. This chain joins TRBV19 and TRBJ1-4, with 10 nucleotides matching TRBD1. The CDR3 totals 16 residues. The V segment lost 6 bases and the J segment 14 bases; nucleotides outside the gene matches: 18. CDR1 and CDR2 (germline): LNHDA, SQIVND (reference sequence).

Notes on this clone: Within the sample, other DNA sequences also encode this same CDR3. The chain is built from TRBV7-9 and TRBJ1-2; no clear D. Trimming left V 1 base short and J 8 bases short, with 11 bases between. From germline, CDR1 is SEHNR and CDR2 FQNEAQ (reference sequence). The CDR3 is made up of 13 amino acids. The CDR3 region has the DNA TGTGCCAGCAGCTTAGAGGGCGGGCGAGGCTACACCTTC. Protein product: CASSLEGGRGYTF. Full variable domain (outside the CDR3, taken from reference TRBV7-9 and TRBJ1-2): DTGVSQNPRHKITKRGQNVTFRCDPISEHNRLYWYRQTLGQGPEFLTYFQNEAQLEKSRLLSDRFSAERPKGSFSTLEIQRTEQGDSAMYLCASSLEGGRGYTFGSGTRLTVV.

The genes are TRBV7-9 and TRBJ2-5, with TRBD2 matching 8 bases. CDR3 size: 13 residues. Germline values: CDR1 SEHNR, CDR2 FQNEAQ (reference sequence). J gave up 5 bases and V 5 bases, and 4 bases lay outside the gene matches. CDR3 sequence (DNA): TGTGCCAGCAGCCGTAGCGGGATGGAGACCCAGTACTTC. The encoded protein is CASSRSGMETQYF.

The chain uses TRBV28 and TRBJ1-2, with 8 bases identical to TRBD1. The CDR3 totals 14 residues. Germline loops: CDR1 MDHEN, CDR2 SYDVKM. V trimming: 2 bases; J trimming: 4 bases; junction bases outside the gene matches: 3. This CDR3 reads CASSLGQGFYGYTF. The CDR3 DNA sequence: TGTGCCAGCAGTTTAGGACAGGGCTTCTATGGCTACACCTTC.

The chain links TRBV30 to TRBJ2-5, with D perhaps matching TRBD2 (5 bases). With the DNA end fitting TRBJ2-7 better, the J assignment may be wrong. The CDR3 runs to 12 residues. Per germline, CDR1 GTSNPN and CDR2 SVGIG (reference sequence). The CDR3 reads CAWAPGSDEQYF. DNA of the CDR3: TGTGCCTGGGCGCCGGGGAGCGACGAGCAGTACTTC.

The CDR3 sequence is CASSLAAGATDTQYF. The DNA for the CDR3 is TGTGCCAGCAGCTTGGCCGCGGGAGCCACAGATACGCAGTATTTT. The chain combines TRBV5-4 with TRBJ2-3, with 7 nucleotides matching TRBD2. CDR1 is SGHNT, CDR2 YYREEE, per germline (reference sequence). There are 15 residues in the CDR3. The trim removed 0 bases at V and 2 bases at J, leaving 3 bases unmatched.

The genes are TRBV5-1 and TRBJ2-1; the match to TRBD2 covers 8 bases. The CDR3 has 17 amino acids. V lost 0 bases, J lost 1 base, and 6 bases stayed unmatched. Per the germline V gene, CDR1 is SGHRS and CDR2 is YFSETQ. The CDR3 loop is CASSLASGSGSYNEQFF. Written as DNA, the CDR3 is TGCGCCAGCAGCTTGGCCAGCGGGAGTGGTTCCTACAATGAGCAGTTCTTC. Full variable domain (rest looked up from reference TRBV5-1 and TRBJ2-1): KAGVTQTPRYLIKTRGQQVTLSCSPISGHRSVSWYQQTPGQGLQFLFEYFSETQRNKGNFPGRFSGRQFSNSRSEMNVSTLELGDSALYLCASSLASGSGSYNEQFFGPGTRLTVL.

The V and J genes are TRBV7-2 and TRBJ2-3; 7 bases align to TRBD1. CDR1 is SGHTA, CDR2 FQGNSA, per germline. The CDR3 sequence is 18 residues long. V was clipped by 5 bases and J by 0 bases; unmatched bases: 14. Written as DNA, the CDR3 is TGTGCCAGCAGCCCAAGCCACAGGGGAGTGTATAGCACAGATACGCAGTATTTT. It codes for CASSPSHRGVYSTDTQYF. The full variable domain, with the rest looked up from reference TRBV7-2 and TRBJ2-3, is GAGVSQSPSNKVTEKGKDVELRCDPISGHTALYWYRQSLGQGLEFLIYFQGNSAPDKSGLPSDRFSAERTGGSVSTLTIQRTQQEDSAVYLCASSPSHRGVYSTDTQYFGPGTRLTVL.

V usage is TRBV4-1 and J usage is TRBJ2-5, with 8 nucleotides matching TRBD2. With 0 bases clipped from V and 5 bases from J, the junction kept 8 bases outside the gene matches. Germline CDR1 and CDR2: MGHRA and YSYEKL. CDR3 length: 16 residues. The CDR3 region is CASSQDRSGRIETQYF. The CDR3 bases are TGCGCCAGCAGCCAAGATAGGAGCGGGAGAATCGAGACCCAGTACTTC.

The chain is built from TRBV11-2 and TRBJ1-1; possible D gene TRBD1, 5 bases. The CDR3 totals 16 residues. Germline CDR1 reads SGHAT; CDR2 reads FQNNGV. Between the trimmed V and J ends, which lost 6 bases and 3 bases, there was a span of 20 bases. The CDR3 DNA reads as TGTGCCAGCAGTTCCCGACCCAGGGAAGTGGACACTGAAGCTTTCTTT. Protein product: CASSSRPREVDTEAFF.

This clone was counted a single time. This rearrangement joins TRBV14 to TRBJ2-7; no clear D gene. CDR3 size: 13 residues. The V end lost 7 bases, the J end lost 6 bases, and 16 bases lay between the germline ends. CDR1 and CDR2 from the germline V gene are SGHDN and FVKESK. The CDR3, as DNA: TGTGCCAGCAAGCCCCCTTTTTCTGCCGAGCAGTACTTC. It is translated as CASKPPFSAEQYF. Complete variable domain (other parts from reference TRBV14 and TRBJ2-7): EAGVTQFPSHSVIEKGQTVTLRCDPISGHDNLYWYRRVMGKEIKFLLHFVKESKQDESGMPNNRFLAERTGGTYSTLKVQPAELEDSGVYFCASKPPFSAEQYFGPGTRLTVT.

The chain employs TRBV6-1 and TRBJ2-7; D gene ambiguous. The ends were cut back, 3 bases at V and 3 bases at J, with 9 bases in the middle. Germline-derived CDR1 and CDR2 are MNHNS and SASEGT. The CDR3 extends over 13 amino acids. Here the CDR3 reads CASSDPFFYEQYF. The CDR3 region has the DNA TGTGCCAGCAGTGATCCCTTCTTCTACGAGCAGTACTTC.

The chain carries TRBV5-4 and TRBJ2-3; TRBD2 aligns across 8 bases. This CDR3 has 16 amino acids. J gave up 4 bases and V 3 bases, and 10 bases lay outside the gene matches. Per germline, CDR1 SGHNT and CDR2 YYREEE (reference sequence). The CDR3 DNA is TGTGCCAGCAGCTCATTAGCGGGATTCCCCCCAGATACGCAGTATTTT. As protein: CASSSLAGFPPDTQYF.

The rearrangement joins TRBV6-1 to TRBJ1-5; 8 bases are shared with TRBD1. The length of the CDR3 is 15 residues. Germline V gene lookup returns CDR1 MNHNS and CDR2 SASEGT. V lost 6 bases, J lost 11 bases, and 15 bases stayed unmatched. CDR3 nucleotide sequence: TGTGCCAGCAGGGATCAGGACAGGGTTATTAGTACCCAGCATTTT. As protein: CASRDQDRVISTQHF.

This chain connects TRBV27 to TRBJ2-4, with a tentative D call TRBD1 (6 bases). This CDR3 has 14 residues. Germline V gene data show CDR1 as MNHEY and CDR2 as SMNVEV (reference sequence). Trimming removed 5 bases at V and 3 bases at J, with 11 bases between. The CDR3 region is CASSHRVDKNIQYF. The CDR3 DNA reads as TGTGCCAGCAGTCACAGGGTTGACAAAAACATTCAGTACTTC.

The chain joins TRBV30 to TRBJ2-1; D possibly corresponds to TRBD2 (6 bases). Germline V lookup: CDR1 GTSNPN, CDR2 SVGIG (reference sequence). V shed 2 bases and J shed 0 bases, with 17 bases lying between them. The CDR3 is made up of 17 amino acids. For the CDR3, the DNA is TGTGCCTGGAGTAGGTGGTTGGGCGGGATCTCCTACAATGAGCAGTTCTTC. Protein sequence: CAWSRWLGGISYNEQFF.

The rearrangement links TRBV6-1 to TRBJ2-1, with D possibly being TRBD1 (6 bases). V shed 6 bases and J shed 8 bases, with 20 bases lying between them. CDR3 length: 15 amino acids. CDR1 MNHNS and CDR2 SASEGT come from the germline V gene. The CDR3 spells CASRYRVQYQYEQFF. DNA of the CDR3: TGTGCCAGCAGGTACAGGGTACAATACCAATATGAGCAGTTCTTC.

This chain's CDR3 is CASSFAWGNTEAFF. The CDR3 DNA is TGTGCCAGCAGCTTCGCGTGGGGCAACACTGAAGCTTTCTTT. The chain uses TRBV11-2 and TRBJ1-1, with a possible D match to TRBD1 (5 bases). Trimming took 3 bases from V and 2 from J, leaving 10 bases between them. The CDR3 consists of 14 residues. From germline, CDR1 is SGHAT and CDR2 FQNNGV.

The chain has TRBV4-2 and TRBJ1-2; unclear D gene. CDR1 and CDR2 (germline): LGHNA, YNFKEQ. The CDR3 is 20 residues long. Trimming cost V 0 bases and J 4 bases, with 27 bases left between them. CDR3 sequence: CASSQDPEGRESRTPYGYTF. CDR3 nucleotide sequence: TGTGCCAGCAGCCAAGACCCGGAAGGGAGGGAATCTCGAACTCCCTATGGCTACACCTTC.

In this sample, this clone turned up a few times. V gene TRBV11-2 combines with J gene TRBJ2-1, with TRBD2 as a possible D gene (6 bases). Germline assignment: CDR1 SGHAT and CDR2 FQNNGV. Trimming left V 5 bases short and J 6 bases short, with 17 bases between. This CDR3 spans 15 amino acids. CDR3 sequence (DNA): TGTGCCAGCAGCCGAGCGGGTCCTCGAACCAATGAGCAGTTCTTC. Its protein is CASSRAGPRTNEQFF.

CDR3 DNA sequence: TGTGCCAGCAGCTCCCCGGAGTTAAGCTCCTACGAGCAGTACTTC. It yields the protein CASSSPELSSYEQYF. V is TRBV5-6 and J is TRBJ2-7; D unclear. Germline CDR1 reads SGHDT; CDR2 reads YYEEEE. The V and J ends lost 3 bases and 0 bases respectively, with 13 bases between them. The CDR3 runs 15 residues.

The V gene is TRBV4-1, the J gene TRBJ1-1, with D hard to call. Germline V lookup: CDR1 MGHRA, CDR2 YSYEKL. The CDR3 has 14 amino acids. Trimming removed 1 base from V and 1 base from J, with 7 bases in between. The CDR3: CASSQGPTNTEAFF. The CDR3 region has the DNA TGCGCCAGCAGCCAAGGGCCCACGAACACTGAAGCTTTCTTT.

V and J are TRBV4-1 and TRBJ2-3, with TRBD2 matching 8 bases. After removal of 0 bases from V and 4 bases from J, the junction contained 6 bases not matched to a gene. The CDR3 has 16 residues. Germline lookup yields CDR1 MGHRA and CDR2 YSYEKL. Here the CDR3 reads CASSQDWGLDADTQYF. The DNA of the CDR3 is TGCGCCAGCAGCCAAGATTGGGGACTAGACGCAGATACGCAGTATTTT.

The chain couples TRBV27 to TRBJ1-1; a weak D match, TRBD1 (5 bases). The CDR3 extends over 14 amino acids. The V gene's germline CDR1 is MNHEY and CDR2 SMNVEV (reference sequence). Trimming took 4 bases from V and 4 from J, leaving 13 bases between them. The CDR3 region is CASSSGHLGTEAFF. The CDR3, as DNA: TGTGCCAGCAGTTCCGGACACCTGGGCACTGAAGCTTTCTTT.